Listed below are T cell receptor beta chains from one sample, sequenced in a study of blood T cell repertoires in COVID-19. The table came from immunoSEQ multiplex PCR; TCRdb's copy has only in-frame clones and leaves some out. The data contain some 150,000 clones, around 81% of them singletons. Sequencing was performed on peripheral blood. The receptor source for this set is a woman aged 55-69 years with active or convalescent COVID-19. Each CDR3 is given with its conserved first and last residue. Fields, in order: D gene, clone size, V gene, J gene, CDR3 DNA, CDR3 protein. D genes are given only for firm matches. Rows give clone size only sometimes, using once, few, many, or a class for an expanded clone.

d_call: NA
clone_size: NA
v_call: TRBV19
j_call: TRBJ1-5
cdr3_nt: TGTGCCAGTAGTATATTACAAGATAGCAATCAGCCCCAGCATTTT
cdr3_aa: CASSILQDSNQPQHF

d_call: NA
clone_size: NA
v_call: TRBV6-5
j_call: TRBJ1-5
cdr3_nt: TGTGCCAGCAGTCCGGGACACGACAATCAGCCCCAGCATTTT
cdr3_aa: CASSPGHDNQPQHF

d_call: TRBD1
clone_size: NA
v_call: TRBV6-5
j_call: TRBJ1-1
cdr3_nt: TGTGCCAGTACTGGGAGTACTCAGGGGGCCTCTGAAGCTTTCTTT
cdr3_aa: CASTGSTQGASEAFF

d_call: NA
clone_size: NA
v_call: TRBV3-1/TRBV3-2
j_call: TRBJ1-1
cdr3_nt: TGTGCCAGCAGCCGACTTCGGACTCTGAACACTGAAGCTTTCTTT
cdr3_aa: CASSRLRTLNTEAFF

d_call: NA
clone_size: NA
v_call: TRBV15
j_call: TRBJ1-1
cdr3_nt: TGTGCCACCAGCAGAGACAGGGCGGTTTCGAACACTGAAGCTTTCTTT
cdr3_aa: CATSRDRAVSNTEAFF

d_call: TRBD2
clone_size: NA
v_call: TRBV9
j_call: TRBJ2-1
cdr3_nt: TGTGCCAGCAGCGTAGCTGGGACTAGCGGATACAATGAGCAGTTCTTC
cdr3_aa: CASSVAGTSGYNEQFF

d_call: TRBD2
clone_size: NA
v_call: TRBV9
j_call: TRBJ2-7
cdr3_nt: TGTGCCAGCAGCCCTGTAGCGGGAGAAGGCTACGAGCAGTACTTC
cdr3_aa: CASSPVAGEGYEQYF

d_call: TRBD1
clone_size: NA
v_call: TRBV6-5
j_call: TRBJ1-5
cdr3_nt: TGTGCCAGCAGTTTACAGGGGGGTAATCAGCCCCAGCATTTT
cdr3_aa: CASSLQGGNQPQHF

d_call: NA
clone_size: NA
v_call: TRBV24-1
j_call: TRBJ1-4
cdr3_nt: TGTGCCACCAGTGATTCCGTACAGGGTGGAGAAAAACTGTTTTTT
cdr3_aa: CATSDSVQGGEKLFF

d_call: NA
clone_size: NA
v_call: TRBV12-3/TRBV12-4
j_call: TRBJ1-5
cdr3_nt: TGTGCCAGCAGTTGGGGGGAACAGCCCCAGCATTTT
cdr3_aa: CASSWGEQPQHF

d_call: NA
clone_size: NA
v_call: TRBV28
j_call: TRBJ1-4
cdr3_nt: TGTGCCAGCAGTCCCACAGGTGGGGTTTTCGAAAAACTGTTTTTT
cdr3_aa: CASSPTGGVFEKLFF

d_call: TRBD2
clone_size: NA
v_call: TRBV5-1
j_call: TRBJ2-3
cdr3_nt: TGCGCCAGCAGCTTGGCGGGACTAGCGGCAGATACGCAGTATTTT
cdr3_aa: CASSLAGLAADTQYF

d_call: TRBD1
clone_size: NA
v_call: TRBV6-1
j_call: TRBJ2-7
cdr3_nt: TGTGCCAGCAGTGAAGACAGGGGGCGTAGTTTCGAGCAGTACTTC
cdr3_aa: CASSEDRGRSFEQYF

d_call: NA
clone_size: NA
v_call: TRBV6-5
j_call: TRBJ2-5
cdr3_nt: TGTGCCAGTACAGGGATGGAGACCCAGTACTTC
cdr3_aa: CASTGMETQYF

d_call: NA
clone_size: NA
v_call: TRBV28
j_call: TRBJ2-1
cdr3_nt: TGTGCCAGCAGTTGGAGAGGCAATGAGCAGTTCTTC
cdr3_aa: CASSWRGNEQFF

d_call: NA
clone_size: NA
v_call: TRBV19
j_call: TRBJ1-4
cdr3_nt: TGTGCCAGTAGTATCGCGGTTAATGAAAAACTGTTTTTT
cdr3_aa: CASSIAVNEKLFF

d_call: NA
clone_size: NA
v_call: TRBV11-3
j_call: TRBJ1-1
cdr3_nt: TGTGCCAACGGAGACTGCCAGAACACTGAAGCTTTCTTT
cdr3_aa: CANGDCQNTEAFF

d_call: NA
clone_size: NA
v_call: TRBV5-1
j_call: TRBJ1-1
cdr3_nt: TGCGCCAGCAGCTTGGATCTGTCAGGGATGGACACTGAAGCTTTCTTT
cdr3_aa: CASSLDLSGMDTEAFF

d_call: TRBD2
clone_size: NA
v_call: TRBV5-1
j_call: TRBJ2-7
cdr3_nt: TGCGCCAGCAGCTTGGCAGTAGCGGGAGGCCAGGGGCAGTACTTC
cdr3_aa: CASSLAVAGGQGQYF

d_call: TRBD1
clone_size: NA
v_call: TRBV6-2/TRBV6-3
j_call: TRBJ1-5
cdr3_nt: TGTGCCAGCAGCCTACGGACAGGCGATACCAGTTATAGCAATCAGCCCCAGCATTTT
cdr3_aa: CASSLRTGDTSYSNQPQHF

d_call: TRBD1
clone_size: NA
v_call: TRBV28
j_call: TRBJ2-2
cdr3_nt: TGTGCCAGCAGTTCCTACAGGGGGGAGAGGTTCCGGGAGCTGTTTTTT
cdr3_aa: CASSSYRGERFRELFF

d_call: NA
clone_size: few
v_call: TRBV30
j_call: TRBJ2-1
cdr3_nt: TGTGCCTGGAGTTCTTACTCCCGTGAGCAGTTCTTC
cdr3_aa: CAWSSYSREQFF

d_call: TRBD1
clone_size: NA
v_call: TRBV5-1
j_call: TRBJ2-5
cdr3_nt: TGCGCCAGCAGTTCCGGGACAGGGCAATTCCAAGAGACCCAGTACTTC
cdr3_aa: CASSSGTGQFQETQYF

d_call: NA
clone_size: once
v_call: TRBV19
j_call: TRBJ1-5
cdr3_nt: TGTGCCAGTACACCACGGTGGGAGGGTTTTCAGCCCCAGCATTTT
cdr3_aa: CASTPRWEGFQPQHF

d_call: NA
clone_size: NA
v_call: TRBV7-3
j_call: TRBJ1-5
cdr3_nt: TGTGCCAGCAGCTTAGGGAGACGGTTCTATAGCAATCAGCCCCAGCATTTT
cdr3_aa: CASSLGRRFYSNQPQHF

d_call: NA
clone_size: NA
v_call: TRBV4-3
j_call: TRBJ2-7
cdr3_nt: TGCGCCAGCAGCCAAGATCGGGGCTACGAGCAGTACTTC
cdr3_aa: CASSQDRGYEQYF

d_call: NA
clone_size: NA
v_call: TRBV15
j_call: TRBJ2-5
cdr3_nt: TGTGCCACCAGCTTCTCGGTTATTAGAAGAGAGACCCAGTACTTC
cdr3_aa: CATSFSVIRRETQYF

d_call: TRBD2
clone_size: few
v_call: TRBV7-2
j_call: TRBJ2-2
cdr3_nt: TGTGCCAGCTCACCGGGGGGGTCAGGGGAGCTGTTTTTT
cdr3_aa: CASSPGGSGELFF

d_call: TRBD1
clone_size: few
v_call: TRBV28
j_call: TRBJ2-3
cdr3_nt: TGTGCCAGCAGCATTTATTTTACCCTAACCGACAGGGGTTTTGCAGATACGCAGTATTTT
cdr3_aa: CASSIYFTLTDRGFADTQYF

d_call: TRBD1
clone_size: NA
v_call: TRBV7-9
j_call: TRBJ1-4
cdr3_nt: TGTGCCAGCAGACCCGGGACAGGGGTTGAAAAACTGTTTTTT
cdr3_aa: CASRPGTGVEKLFF

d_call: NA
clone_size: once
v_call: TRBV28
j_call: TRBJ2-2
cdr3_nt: TGTGCCAGCAGTTTCTCGGGAGTAAATACCGGGGAGCTGTTTTTT
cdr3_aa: CASSFSGVNTGELFF

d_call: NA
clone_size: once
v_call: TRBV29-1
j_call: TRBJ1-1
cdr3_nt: TGCAGCGTTGACACATCTAACACTGAAGCTTTCTTT
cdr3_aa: CSVDTSNTEAFF

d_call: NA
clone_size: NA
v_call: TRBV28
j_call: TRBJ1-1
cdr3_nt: TGTGCCAGCAGCCTAGACTCAACGGGGATTGAAGCTTTCTTT
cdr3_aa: CASSLDSTGIEAFF

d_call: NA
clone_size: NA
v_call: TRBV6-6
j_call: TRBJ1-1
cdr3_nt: TGTGCCAGCAGTATTCGGGGGGGCACTGAAGCTTTCTTT
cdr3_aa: CASSIRGGTEAFF

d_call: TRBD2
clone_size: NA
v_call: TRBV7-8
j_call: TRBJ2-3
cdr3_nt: TGTGCCAGCAGCTTAGCGAGTCTAGCGGGAGCGACAGATACGCAGTATTTT
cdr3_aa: CASSLASLAGATDTQYF

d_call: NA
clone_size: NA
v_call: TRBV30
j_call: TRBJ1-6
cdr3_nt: TGTGCCTGGAGGCGGGGGGGGGCCCATAATTCACCCCTCCACTTT
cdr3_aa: CAWRRGGAHNSPLHF

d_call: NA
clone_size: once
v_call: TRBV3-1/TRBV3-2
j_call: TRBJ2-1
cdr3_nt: TGTGCCAGCAGTCTGGACAGCGGGCAGTTCTTC
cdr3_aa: CASSLDSGQFF

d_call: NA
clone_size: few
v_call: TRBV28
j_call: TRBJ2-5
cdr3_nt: TGTGCCAGCAGTCCCCGGACAGACCAAGAGACCCAGTACTTC
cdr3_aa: CASSPRTDQETQYF

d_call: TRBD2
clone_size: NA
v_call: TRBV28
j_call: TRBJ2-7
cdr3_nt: TGTGCCAGCAGTGGCCCCCCGACTAGCGGGAAGGGCGAGCAGTACTTC
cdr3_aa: CASSGPPTSGKGEQYF

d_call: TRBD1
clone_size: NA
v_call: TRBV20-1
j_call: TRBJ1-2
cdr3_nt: TGCAGTGCTAGTAGACAGGGAGACGGCTACACCTTC
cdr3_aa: CSASRQGDGYTF

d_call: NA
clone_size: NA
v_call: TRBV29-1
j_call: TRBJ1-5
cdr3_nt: TGCAGCGTTGGATGGGGCCACAATCAGCCCCAGCATTTT
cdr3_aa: CSVGWGHNQPQHF

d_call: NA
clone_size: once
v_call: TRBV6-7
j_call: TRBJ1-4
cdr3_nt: TGTGCCAGCAGTTACGGACAAGAAAAACTGTTTTTT
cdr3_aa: CASSYGQEKLFF

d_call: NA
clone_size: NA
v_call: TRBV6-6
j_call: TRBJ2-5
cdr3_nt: TGTGCGACGGGAGTTTTGGGGACCCAGTACTTC
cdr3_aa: CATGVLGTQYF

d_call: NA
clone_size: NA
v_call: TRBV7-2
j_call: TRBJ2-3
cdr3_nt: TGTGCCAGCATGCTAGCGTACGGCACAGATACGCAGTATTTT
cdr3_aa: CASMLAYGTDTQYF

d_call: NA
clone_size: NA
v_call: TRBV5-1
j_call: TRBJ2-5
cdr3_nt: TGCGCCAGCAGCTTGGGAAATCGGGGAGAGACCCAGTACTTC
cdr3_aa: CASSLGNRGETQYF

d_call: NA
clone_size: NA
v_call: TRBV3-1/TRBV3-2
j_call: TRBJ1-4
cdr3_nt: TGTGCCAGCAGCCAACAGTCAGTTAATGAAAAACTGTTTTTT
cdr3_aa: CASSQQSVNEKLFF

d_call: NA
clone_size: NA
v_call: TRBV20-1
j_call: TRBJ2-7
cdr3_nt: TGCAGTGCCCCTCAGCGGCACGAGCAGTACTTC
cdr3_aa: CSAPQRHEQYF

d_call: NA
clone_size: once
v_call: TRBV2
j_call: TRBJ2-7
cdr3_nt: TGTGCCAGCAGAAGATGGAGTGGAGGAGGCTCCTACGAGCAGTACTTC
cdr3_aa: CASRRWSGGGSYEQYF

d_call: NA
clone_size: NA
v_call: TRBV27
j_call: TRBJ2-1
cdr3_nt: TGTGCCAGCAGTCCGCACTCGACTAGTATCTTTGAGCAGTTCTTC
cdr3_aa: CASSPHSTSIFEQFF

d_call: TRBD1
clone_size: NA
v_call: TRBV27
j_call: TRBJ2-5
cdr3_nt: TGTGCCAGCAGCAACAGGGGGGAGACCCAGTACTTC
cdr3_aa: CASSNRGETQYF

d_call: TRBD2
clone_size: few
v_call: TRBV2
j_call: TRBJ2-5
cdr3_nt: TGTGCCAGCAGTGAAACGCGGGGGACCCAAGAGACCCAGTACTTC
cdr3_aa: CASSETRGTQETQYF

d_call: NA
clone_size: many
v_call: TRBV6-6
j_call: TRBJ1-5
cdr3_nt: TGTGCCAGCAGTTACCCTGGGCAGAACAATCAGCCCCAGCATTTT
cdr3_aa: CASSYPGQNNQPQHF

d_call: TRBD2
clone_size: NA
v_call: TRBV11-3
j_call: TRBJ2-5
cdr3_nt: TGTGCCAGCAGCCCCCGGACGGGGGGTCTAGAGACCCAGTACTTC
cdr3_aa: CASSPRTGGLETQYF